These 26 T cell receptor beta chains originate from one sample sequenced in a study of blood T cell repertoires in COVID-19. Here immunoSEQ multiplex PCR was the method, and the copy in TCRdb shows in-frame clones only, minus some. The sample lists 150,000 to 200,000 clones, about 81% occurring once. What was sequenced was peripheral blood. The origin of the receptors is a human donor in a cohort sampled during active COVID-19.

The chain carries TRBV5-4 and TRBJ2-7, with D maybe TRBD2 (6 bases). Trimming took 4 bases from V and 1 from J, leaving 15 bases between them. The CDR3 has 15 residues. CDR1 and CDR2 from the germline V gene are SGHNT and YYREEE (reference sequence). The CDR3 here is CASSRSGGLSYEQYF. CDR3 DNA: TGTGCCAGCAGCAGATCCGGGGGTTTGTCCTACGAGCAGTACTTC.

The chain joins TRBV28 to TRBJ1-2; D gene unclear. The CDR3 is made up of 12 amino acids. Trimming took 10 bases from V and 8 from J, leaving 17 bases between them. Per the germline V gene, CDR1 is MDHEN and CDR2 is SYDVKM. The CDR3 here is CATTSRTGGYTF. The CDR3 region has the DNA TGTGCCACCACCTCCCGGACGGGGGGCTACACCTTC.

This clone was observed a single time. V and J are TRBV18 and TRBJ1-3; D unclear. The V and J ends lost 6 bases and 0 bases respectively, with 24 bases between them. The CDR3 totals 19 residues. Germline CDR1 KGHSH, CDR2 LQKENI. CDR3: CASSPFGAAAPFSGNTIYF. The CDR3 nucleotides are TGTGCCAGCTCGCCGTTCGGCGCGGCGGCACCGTTCTCTGGAAACACCATATATTTT.

This clone was seen once. The chain is built from TRBV2 and TRBJ1-1, with 7 nucleotides matching TRBD1. With V trimmed by 5 bases and J by 11 bases, 14 bases remained unmatched. The CDR3 consists of 14 residues. CDR1 SNHLY and CDR2 FYNNEI come from the germline V gene. The CDR3 is CASSTTRTGAGAFF. CDR3 in DNA: TGTGCCAGCAGTACTACACGAACAGGGGCAGGGGCTTTCTTT. Full variable domain (outside the CDR3, taken from reference TRBV2 and TRBJ1-1): EPEVTQTPSHQVTQMGQEVILRCVPISNHLYFYWYRQILGQKVEFLVSFYNNEISEKSEIFDDQFSVERPDGSNFTLKIRSTKLEDSAMYFCASSTTRTGAGAFFGQGTRLTVV.

V gene TRBV12-5 combines with J gene TRBJ2-7; D gene uncertain. This CDR3 region has 13 residues. Per the germline V gene, CDR1 is LGHNT and CDR2 is FRNRAP. V lost 8 bases to trimming and J lost 0 bases, with 11 bases between them. The CDR3 nucleotides read TGTGCTAGTAGCAGCGTCTACTCCTACGAGCAGTACTTC. Protein product: CASSSVYSYEQYF.

This clone was recorded a few times. The chain is built from TRBV6-6 and TRBJ1-1; D is unresolved. Germline V CDR1 and CDR2: MNHNY, SVGAGI (reference sequence). The ends were cut back, 5 bases at V and 1 base at J, with 11 bases in the middle. The CDR3 is 14 amino acids. The CDR3 spells CASSKAGANTEAFF. The CDR3 DNA reads as TGTGCCAGCAGTAAGGCAGGCGCGAACACTGAAGCTTTCTTT.

The V and J genes are TRBV6-2 or TRBV6-3 and TRBJ2-7, with TRBD2 matching 8 bases. This CDR3 region has 15 residues. Germline values: CDR1 MNHEY, CDR2 SVGEGT. V was pared by 2 bases and J by 7 bases, with 10 bases of the junction left unmatched. CDR3 sequence: CASSYATSGGREQYF. In DNA form, the CDR3 reads TGTGCCAGCAGTTACGCGACCTCGGGAGGGAGGGAGCAGTACTTC.

CDR3: CASSLVRAGAYNEQFF. In nucleotides, the CDR3 is TGTGCCAGCAGCTTAGTTAGAGCGGGAGCCTACAATGAGCAGTTCTTC. The J gene is TRBJ2-1, the V gene TRBV7-2; 8 bases are shared with TRBD2. The CDR3 loop spans 16 amino acids. Germline V gene sequence: CDR1 SGHTA, CDR2 FQGNSA. J lost 2 bases, V lost 1 base, and 4 bases had no gene match.

The chain recombines TRBV19 with TRBJ2-2; tentatively, D is TRBD2 (6 bases). The CDR3 totals 16 residues. The ends were cut back, 7 bases at V and 7 bases at J, with 22 bases in the middle. CDR1 is LNHDA and CDR2 is SQIVND in the germline V gene (reference sequence). The CDR3 DNA reads TGTGCCAGTACCTTGAGGCAGGGACTTTGGGGCGGGGAGCTGTTTTTT. This encodes CASTLRQGLWGGELFF.

The chain is built from TRBV19 and TRBJ2-5; weak D call: TRBD1 (6 bases). V was cut by 5 bases and J by 2 bases, with 12 bases left in between. Germline V gene sequence: CDR1 LNHDA, CDR2 SQIVND (reference sequence). This CDR3 has 14 amino acids. This CDR3 is CASSLDRVQETQYF. In DNA, the CDR3 is TGTGCCAGTAGTCTGGACAGAGTACAAGAGACCCAGTACTTC.

The CDR3 loop is CASSVGTDPYEQYF. Here the CDR3 DNA reads TGTGCCAGCAGTGTCGGGACAGATCCCTACGAGCAGTACTTC. The chain carries TRBV27 and TRBJ2-7; TRBD1 matches 7 bases. Trimming at V came to 5 bases and at J to 2 bases, leaving 6 bases not matched to a gene. In germline, CDR1 is MNHEY, CDR2 SMNVEV (reference sequence). This CDR3 comprises 14 residues.

The rearrangement links TRBV5-6 to TRBJ1-3; a possible D gene is TRBD1 (5 bases). V lost 1 base and J 0 bases, leaving 8 bases between the germline ends. CDR1 and CDR2 from the germline V gene are SGHDT and YYEEEE. This CDR3 has 15 residues. This CDR3 reads CASSLPGNSGNTIYF. DNA for the CDR3: TGTGCCAGCAGCTTGCCAGGGAACTCTGGAAACACCATATATTTT.

The rearrangement links TRBV5-6 to TRBJ2-1, with 10 bases matching TRBD1. V dropped 2 bases and J dropped 10; count of bases not matched to a gene: 6. The CDR3 extends over 14 amino acids. Germline CDR1 and CDR2: SGHDT and YYEEEE. The CDR3, as DNA: TGTGCCAGCAGCTTCGGGACAGGGGACCAAGAGCAGTTCTTC. Translation: CASSFGTGDQEQFF.

This clone was seen just once. The chain joins TRBV30 to TRBJ1-2; 8 bases match TRBD1. Losses at the gene ends were 5 bases for V and 8 bases for J; bases not matched to a gene: 7. The CDR3 loop spans 12 amino acids. Germline values: CDR1 GTSNPN, CDR2 SVGIG (reference sequence). CDR3: CAWVFDRGGYTF. CDR3 bases: TGTGCCTGGGTGTTTGACAGGGGCGGCTACACCTTC. Variable domain in full (rest from reference TRBV30 and TRBJ1-2): SQTIHQWPATLVQPVGSPLSLECTVEGTSNPNLYWYRQAAGRGLQLLFYSVGIGQISSEVPQNLSASRPQDRQFILSSKKLLLSDSGFYLCAWVFDRGGYTFGSGTRLTVV.

The chain combines TRBV7-9 with TRBJ2-1, with TRBD2 matching over 13 bases. V dropped 5 bases and J dropped 7; count of bases not matched to a gene: 8. Germline V gene lookup returns CDR1 SEHNR and CDR2 FQNEAQ (reference sequence). The CDR3 loop spans 16 amino acids. CDR3: CASSLRTSGSMNEQFF. The CDR3 nucleotides are TGTGCCAGCAGCCTACGGACTAGCGGGAGTATGAATGAGCAGTTCTTC.

J is TRBJ2-1 and V is TRBV4-3, with 8 bases identical to TRBD1. V lost 0 bases to trimming and J lost 5 bases; unmatched junction nucleotides: 12. CDR1 and CDR2 (germline): LGHNA, YSLEER. The CDR3 length is 18 residues. CDR3 sequence (DNA): TGCGCCAGCAGCCAAGATGAGTTCGGGGACAGGTCTGACAATGAGCAGTTCTTC. It specifies CASSQDEFGDRSDNEQFF.

This chain links TRBV27 with TRBJ2-7; the D gene is possibly TRBD1 (5 bases). V was trimmed by 5 bases and J by 2 bases, leaving 16 bases between them. CDR3 size: 15 residues. The germline V gene has CDR1 MNHEY and CDR2 SMNVEV (reference sequence). The CDR3, as DNA: TGTGCCAGCAGTCTACTTCACCAGGGAACCTACGAGCAGTACTTC. Translated: CASSLLHQGTYEQYF.

The V and J genes are TRBV7-9 and TRBJ2-7; D is perhaps TRBD2 (5 bases). From germline, CDR1 is SEHNR and CDR2 FQNEAQ (reference sequence). V was trimmed by 5 bases and J by 3 bases, leaving 17 bases between them. There are 15 residues in the CDR3. The CDR3 region has the DNA TGTGCCAGCAGCGGCGCGGGTATGGAGAACTACGAGCAGTACTTC. It encodes CASSGAGMENYEQYF.

V and J are TRBV6-5 and TRBJ2-2, with D possibly matching TRBD1 (5 bases). V lost 6 bases, J lost 6 bases, and 8 bases lay in between. This CDR3 comprises 12 residues. The germline gives CDR1 MNHEY, CDR2 SVGAGI. The CDR3 nucleotides read TGTGCCAGCAGGCAGGGTTCCGGGGAGCTGTTTTTT. This encodes CASRQGSGELFF.

The V call is TRBV14, the J call TRBJ2-1; unclear D gene. CDR3 length equals 14 residues. V gave up 3 bases and J gave up 6 bases, with 12 bases separating them. Per the germline V gene, CDR1 is SGHDN and CDR2 is FVKESK. The CDR3 DNA reads as TGTGCCAGCAGCCACCCTCTATATCGCAATGAGCAGTTCTTC. It specifies CASSHPLYRNEQFF.

In this sample, this clone is medium-sized. V is TRBV9 and J is TRBJ2-7; 11 bases are a match to TRBD2. This CDR3 is built from 17 residues. The germline V gene encodes CDR1 SGDLS and CDR2 YYNGEE. J was trimmed by 5 bases and V by 1 base; bases with no gene match: 11. The CDR3 sequence: CASSVRAVLAGVDEQYF. For the CDR3, the DNA is TGTGCCAGCAGCGTACGGGCAGTACTAGCGGGAGTCGACGAGCAGTACTTC.

This chain links TRBV4-3 with TRBJ2-3, with D perhaps matching TRBD2 (6 bases). Germline lookup yields CDR1 LGHNA and CDR2 YSLEER. This CDR3 has 18 amino acids. V was shortened by 0 bases and J by 7 bases, with 23 bases between the two germline ends. The CDR3 bases are TGCGCCAGCAGCCAAGATTTGGAGGGGACTCAGAACATCCATACGCAGTATTTT. Amino acid sequence: CASSQDLEGTQNIHTQYF.

The chain couples TRBV11-2 to TRBJ2-7; TRBD1 aligns across 7 bases. Germline-derived CDR1 and CDR2 are SGHAT and FQNNGV. The CDR3 runs to 15 residues. The J segment lost 4 bases and the V segment lost 0 bases, leaving 6 bases of the junction unmatched. In DNA, the CDR3 is TGTGCCAGCAGCTTAGATCTGGCAGGGGGTTACGAGCAGTACTTC. Protein product: CASSLDLAGGYEQYF.

The chain joins TRBV7-9 to TRBJ2-7; the D gene is possibly TRBD1 (5 bases). This CDR3 contains 13 residues. Trimming left V 5 bases short and J 4 bases short, with 12 bases between. CDR1 and CDR2 (germline): SEHNR, FQNEAQ (reference sequence). The CDR3 DNA reads as TGTGCCAGCAGCGCAAAGACAGAATACGAGCAGTACTTC. Translation gives CASSAKTEYEQYF.

The chain combines TRBV9 with TRBJ2-7, with a weak D call TRBD2 (6 bases). CDR1 is SGDLS, CDR2 YYNGEE, per germline. The V end lost 2 bases, the J end lost 2 bases, and 11 bases lay between the germline ends. The CDR3 is made up of 14 amino acids. The CDR3 nucleotides read TGTGCCAGCAGCGTGGCCGGGAGAGCCTACGAGCAGTACTTC. Translation gives CASSVAGRAYEQYF.

The chain carries TRBV5-1 and TRBJ2-6; 7 bases match TRBD1. Trimming removed 4 bases from V and 4 bases from J; junction bases left unmatched: 17. The CDR3 loop spans 19 amino acids. The germline V gene encodes CDR1 SGHRS and CDR2 YFSETQ. CDR3 residues: CASSAPRTGTSQGANVLTF. DNA for the CDR3: TGCGCCAGCAGCGCCCCTAGGACAGGTACATCGCAAGGGGCCAACGTCCTGACTTTC.